This record looks at one TCR beta chain sequence and its context. Its specificity is not known. These data originate in a study of blood T cells in healthy people across ages. Alongside a J-beta primer mix, a sample-barcoded 5' primer served in a second PCR lasting roughly 7 to 11 cycles. A single record per CDR3 protein comes from TCRdb applying MiXCR to the 5' RACE reads. The sample has about 570,000 distinct CDR3 sequences, roughly a quarter seen once; the top ten hold approximately 3.5%. This CDR3 has 13 residues. J lost 3 bases, V lost 5 bases, and 4 bases had no gene match. Germline CDR1 DFQATT, CDR2 SNEGSKA (reference sequence). The people who gave samples were healthy Caucasians from Russia, aged roughly 6 to 90. Each donor supplied around 9.9 milliliters of peripheral blood. Notes on the study in general: Investigators viewed diversity estimates from one million T cells as underestimates, the study reported. More naive CD4+ cells and higher diversity marked long-lived donors relative to aged donors.

These data are also associated with another study on T cells of mothers and their children.

The chain is built from TRBV20-1 and TRBJ2-5; TRBD1 matches at 9 bases. The sequenced sample was blood. The receptor's source is a boy younger than 10 in good health. The CDR3 here is CSALTGGEETQYF. CDR3 in DNA: TGCAGTGCTTTAACAGGGGGCGAAGAGACCCAGTACTTC.